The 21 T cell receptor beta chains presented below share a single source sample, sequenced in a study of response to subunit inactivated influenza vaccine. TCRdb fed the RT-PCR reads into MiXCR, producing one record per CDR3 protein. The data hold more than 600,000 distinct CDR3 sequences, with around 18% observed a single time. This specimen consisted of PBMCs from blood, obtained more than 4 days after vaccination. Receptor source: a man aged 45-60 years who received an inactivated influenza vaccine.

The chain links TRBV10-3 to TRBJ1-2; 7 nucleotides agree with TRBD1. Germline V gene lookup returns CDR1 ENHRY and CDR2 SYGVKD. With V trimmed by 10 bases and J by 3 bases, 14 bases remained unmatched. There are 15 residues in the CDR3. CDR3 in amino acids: CATGRYRDRDYGYTF. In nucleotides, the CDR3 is TGTGCCACGGGACGATACAGGGACAGAGACTATGGCTACACCTTC.

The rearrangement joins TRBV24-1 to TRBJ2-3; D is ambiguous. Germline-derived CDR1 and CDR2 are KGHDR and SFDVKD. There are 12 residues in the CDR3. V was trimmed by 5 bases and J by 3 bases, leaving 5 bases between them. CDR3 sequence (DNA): TGTGCCACCAGTGGGACGACAGATACGCAGTATTTT. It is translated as CATSGTTDTQYF.

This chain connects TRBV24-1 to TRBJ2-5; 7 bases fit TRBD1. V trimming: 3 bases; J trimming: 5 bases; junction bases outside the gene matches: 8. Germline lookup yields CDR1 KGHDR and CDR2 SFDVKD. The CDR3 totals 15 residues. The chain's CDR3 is CATSDNIGTVETQYF. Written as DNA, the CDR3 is TGTGCCACCAGTGATAATATCGGGACAGTTGAGACCCAGTACTTC.

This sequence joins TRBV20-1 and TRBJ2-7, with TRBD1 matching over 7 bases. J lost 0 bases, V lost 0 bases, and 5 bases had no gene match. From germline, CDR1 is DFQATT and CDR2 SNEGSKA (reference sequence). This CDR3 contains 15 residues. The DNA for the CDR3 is TGCAGTGCTAGAGATTCCGGGACAGTCTCCTACGAGCAGTACTTC. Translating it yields CSARDSGTVSYEQYF.

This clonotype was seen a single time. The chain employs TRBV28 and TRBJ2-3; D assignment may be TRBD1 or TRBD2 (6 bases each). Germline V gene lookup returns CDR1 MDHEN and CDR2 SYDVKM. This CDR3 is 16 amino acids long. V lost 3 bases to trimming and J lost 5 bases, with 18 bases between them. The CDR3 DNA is TGTGCCAGCAGTTTTTACGCTTTGGGGGGCGAAGATACGCAGTATTTT. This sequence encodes CASSFYALGGEDTQYF.

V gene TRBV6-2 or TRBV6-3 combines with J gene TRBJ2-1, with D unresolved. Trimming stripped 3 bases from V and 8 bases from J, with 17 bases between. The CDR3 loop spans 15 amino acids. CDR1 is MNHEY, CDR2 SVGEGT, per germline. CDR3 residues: CASSYGPGPLDEQFF. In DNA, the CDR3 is TGTGCCAGCAGTTATGGTCCGGGCCCCCTCGATGAGCAGTTCTTC.

CDR3: CASSLSTNLNTEAFF. CDR3 sequence (DNA): TGCGCCAGCAGCCTATCGACTAACCTGAACACTGAAGCTTTCTTT. This chain links TRBV5-1 with TRBJ1-1; no clear D. Germline V gives CDR1 SGHRS, CDR2 YFSETQ. The V gene lost 4 bases and the J gene lost 0 bases, with 13 bases spanning the gap. This CDR3 region has 15 residues.

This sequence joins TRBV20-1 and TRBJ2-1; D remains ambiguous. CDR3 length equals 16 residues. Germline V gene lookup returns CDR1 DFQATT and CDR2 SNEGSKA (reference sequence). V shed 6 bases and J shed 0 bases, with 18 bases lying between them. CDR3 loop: CSARVGWRSSYNEQFF. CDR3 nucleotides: TGCAGTGCCCGAGTGGGGTGGAGAAGCTCCTACAATGAGCAGTTCTTC.

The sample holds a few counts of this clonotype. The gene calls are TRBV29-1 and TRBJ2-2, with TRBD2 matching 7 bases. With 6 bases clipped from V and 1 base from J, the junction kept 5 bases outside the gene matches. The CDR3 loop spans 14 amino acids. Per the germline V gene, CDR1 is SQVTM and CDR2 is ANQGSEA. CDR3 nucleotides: TGCAGCGTCCGCGGGGGACTGAACACCGGGGAGCTGTTTTTT. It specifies CSVRGGLNTGELFF.

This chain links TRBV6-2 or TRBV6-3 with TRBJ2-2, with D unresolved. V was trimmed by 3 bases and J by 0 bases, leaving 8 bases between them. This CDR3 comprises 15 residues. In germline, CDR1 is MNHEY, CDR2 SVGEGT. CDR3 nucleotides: TGTGCCAGCAGTTATGCCAGTACGAACACCGGGGAGCTGTTTTTT. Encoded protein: CASSYASTNTGELFF.

CDR3 DNA: TGTGCCAGCTTCTCGGGGGATCACGAGCAGTACTTC. It yields the protein CASFSGDHEQYF. The chain recombines TRBV6-5 with TRBJ2-7; D possibly corresponds to TRBD2 (6 bases). Germline CDR1 and CDR2: MNHEY and SVGAGI. With 8 bases removed from V and 5 bases from J, the gap between germline ends came to 13 bases. This CDR3 region has 12 residues.

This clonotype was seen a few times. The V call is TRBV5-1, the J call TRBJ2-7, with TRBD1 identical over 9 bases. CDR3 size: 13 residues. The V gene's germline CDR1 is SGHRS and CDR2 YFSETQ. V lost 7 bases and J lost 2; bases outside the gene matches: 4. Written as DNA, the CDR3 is TGCGCCAGCCGGACAGGGGCCGCCTACGAGCAGTACTTC. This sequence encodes CASRTGAAYEQYF.

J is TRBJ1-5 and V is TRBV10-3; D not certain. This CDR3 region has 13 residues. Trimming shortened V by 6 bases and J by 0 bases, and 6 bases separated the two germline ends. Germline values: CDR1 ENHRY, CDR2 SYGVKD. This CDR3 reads CAISAYSNQPQHF. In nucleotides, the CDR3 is TGTGCCATCAGCGCGTATAGCAATCAGCCCCAGCATTTT.

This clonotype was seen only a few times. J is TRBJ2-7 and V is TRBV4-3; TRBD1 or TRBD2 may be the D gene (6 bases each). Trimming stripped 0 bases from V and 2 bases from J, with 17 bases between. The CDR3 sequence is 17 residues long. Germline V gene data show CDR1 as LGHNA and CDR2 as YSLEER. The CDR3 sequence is CASSQDVRGLRPYEQYF. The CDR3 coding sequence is TGCGCCAGCAGCCAAGATGTCAGGGGACTTCGACCCTACGAGCAGTACTTC.

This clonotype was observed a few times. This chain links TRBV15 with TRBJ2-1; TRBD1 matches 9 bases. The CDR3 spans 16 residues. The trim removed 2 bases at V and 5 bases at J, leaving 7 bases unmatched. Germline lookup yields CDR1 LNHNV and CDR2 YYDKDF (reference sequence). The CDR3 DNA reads TGTGCCACCAGCAGACCTCGGACAGGGGTAAACAATGAGCAGTTCTTC. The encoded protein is CATSRPRTGVNNEQFF.

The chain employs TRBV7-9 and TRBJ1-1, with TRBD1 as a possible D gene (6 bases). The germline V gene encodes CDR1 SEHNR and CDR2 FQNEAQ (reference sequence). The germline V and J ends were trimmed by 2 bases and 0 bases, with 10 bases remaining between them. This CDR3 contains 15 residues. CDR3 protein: CASSLRGTLNTEAFF. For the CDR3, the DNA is TGTGCCAGCAGCTTACGCGGGACACTGAACACTGAAGCTTTCTTT.

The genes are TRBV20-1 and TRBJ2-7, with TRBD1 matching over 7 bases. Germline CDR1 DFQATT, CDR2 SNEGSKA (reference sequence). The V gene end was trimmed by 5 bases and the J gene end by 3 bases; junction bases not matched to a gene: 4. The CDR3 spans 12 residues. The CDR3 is CSAHRDSYEQYF. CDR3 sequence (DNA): TGCAGTGCTCACCGGGACAGCTACGAGCAGTACTTC.

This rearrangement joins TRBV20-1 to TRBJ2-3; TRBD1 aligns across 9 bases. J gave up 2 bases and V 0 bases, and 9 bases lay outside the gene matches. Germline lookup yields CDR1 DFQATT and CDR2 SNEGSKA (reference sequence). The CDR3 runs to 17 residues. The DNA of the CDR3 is TGCAGTGCTAGAGATGGACAGGGGTTCGTCGCCACAGATACGCAGTATTTT. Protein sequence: CSARDGQGFVATDTQYF.

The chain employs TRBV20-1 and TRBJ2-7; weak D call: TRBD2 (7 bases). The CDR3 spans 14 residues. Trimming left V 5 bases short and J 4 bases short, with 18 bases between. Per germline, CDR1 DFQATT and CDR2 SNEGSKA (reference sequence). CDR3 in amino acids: CSARGAPGKYEQYF. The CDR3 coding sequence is TGCAGTGCTCGGGGGGCCCCAGGGAAATACGAGCAGTACTTC.

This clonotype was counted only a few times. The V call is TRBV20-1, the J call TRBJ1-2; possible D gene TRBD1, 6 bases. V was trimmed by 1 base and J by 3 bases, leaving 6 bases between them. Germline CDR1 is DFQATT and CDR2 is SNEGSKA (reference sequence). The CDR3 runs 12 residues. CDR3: CSARGTDYGYTF. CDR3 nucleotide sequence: TGCAGTGCTAGAGGGACAGACTATGGCTACACCTTC.

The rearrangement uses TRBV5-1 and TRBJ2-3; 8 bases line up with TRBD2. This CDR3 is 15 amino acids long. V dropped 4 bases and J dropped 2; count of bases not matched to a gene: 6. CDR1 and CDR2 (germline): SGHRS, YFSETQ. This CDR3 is CASSQSGRYTDTQYF. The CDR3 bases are TGCGCCAGCAGCCAAAGCGGGAGATACACAGATACGCAGTATTTT.